Below, 24 T cell receptor beta chains from the same sample are listed, as sequenced in a study of shared clonotypes between healthy human individuals. The method was immunoSEQ multiplex PCR; TCRdb's version includes in-frame clones alone and lacks a portion of them. The table shows some 2.4 million clones, with approximately 94% occurring only once. The sequenced sample was naive CD4+ T cells from PBMCs. Subset described: CD45RA+ positively selected. The receptors originated from a man between 18 and 29 years old in good health. Some clones in this sample may be carry-over from other donors' samples.

The rearrangement joins TRBV5-1 to TRBJ2-1; D is perhaps TRBD2 (5 bases). The germline V and J ends were trimmed by 2 bases and 4 bases, with 13 bases remaining between them. Per germline, CDR1 SGHRS and CDR2 YFSETQ. The CDR3 totals 15 residues. CDR3 nucleotide sequence: TGCGCCAGCAGCTTCGAGGCTTCGGGATACAATGAGCAGTTCTTC. This translates into CASSFEASGYNEQFF.

This clone appeared a single time. The V gene is TRBV18, the J gene TRBJ1-6; 9 bases line up with TRBD1. CDR3 size: 15 residues. CDR1 and CDR2 (germline): KGHSH, LQKENI. V was pared by 3 bases and J by 5 bases, with 2 bases of the junction left unmatched. The CDR3 protein is CASSPTGGHNSPLHF. The CDR3 DNA reads as TGTGCCAGCTCACCGACAGGGGGACATAATTCACCCCTCCACTTT.

This chain connects TRBV19 to TRBJ1-2, with D tentatively TRBD1 (6 bases). The CDR3 runs to 13 residues. V was cut by 4 bases and J by 6 bases, with 12 bases left in between. Germline V gives CDR1 LNHDA, CDR2 SQIVND (reference sequence). The CDR3 DNA sequence: TGTGCCAGTAGTAGGACGGGACACCATGGCTACACCTTC. Translation: CASSRTGHHGYTF.

The V and J genes are TRBV28 and TRBJ1-1; 8 nucleotides line up with TRBD1. The CDR3 length is 12 residues. The germline V gene encodes CDR1 MDHEN and CDR2 SYDVKM. The V and J ends lost 4 bases and 11 bases, in that order; junction bases with no gene match: 6. The chain's CDR3 is CASSSLTGEAFF. The CDR3 DNA follows: TGTGCCAGCAGTTCCTTGACAGGGGAGGCTTTCTTT.

A few counts support this clone. The chain joins TRBV2 to TRBJ1-4, with no clear D. Germline V gene sequence: CDR1 SNHLY, CDR2 FYNNEI. The length of the CDR3 is 13 residues. Trimming shortened V by 4 bases and J by 9 bases, and 12 bases separated the two germline ends. The CDR3 spells CASSVDSRQKLFF. The DNA of the CDR3 is TGTGCCAGCAGTGTTGATTCACGCCAAAAACTGTTTTTT.

This clone was seen more than once but under ten times. The rearrangement links TRBV9 to TRBJ2-7; TRBD1 might be the D (5 bases). Trimming left V 0 bases short and J 4 bases short, with 11 bases between. The CDR3 runs to 14 residues. The germline V gene encodes CDR1 SGDLS and CDR2 YYNGEE. The CDR3 bases are TGTGCCAGCAGCGTAGTAGACAGTGGGTACGAGCAGTACTTC. This encodes CASSVVDSGYEQYF.

The sample holds one count of this clone. V usage is TRBV14 and J usage is TRBJ2-1, with D uncertain. V was trimmed by 1 base and J by 2 bases, leaving 12 bases between them. Germline V gene lookup returns CDR1 SGHDN and CDR2 FVKESK. This CDR3 has 16 residues. CDR3: CASSQGPTLTYNEQFF. CDR3 nucleotide sequence: TGTGCCAGCAGCCAAGGCCCCACCCTTACCTACAATGAGCAGTTCTTC.

The chain has TRBV25-1 and TRBJ2-2; TRBD2 is a possible D gene (5 bases). The CDR3 runs to 15 residues. Trimming shortened V by 3 bases and J by 4 bases, and 12 bases separated the two germline ends. CDR1 is MGHDK and CDR2 is SYGVNS in the germline V gene. CDR3 nucleotides: TGTGCCAGCAGTGACCCTCGGAGCGGCACCGGGGAGCTGTTTTTT. Translation gives CASSDPRSGTGELFF.

The rearrangement links TRBV10-3 to TRBJ2-5; D is unclear. The CDR3 extends over 12 amino acids. Germline V gene data show CDR1 as ENHRY and CDR2 as SYGVKD. V lost 3 bases and J lost 3, with 5 bases in between. CDR3 residues: CAISDSEETQYF. DNA for the CDR3: TGTGCCATCAGTGACTCAGAAGAGACCCAGTACTTC.

The chain joins TRBV25-1 to TRBJ2-7, with 13 nucleotides matching TRBD2. V lost 7 bases and J lost 2; bases outside the gene matches: 5. CDR1 is MGHDK, CDR2 SYGVNS, per germline. The CDR3 covers 15 residues. In DNA form, the CDR3 reads TGTGCCAGCACCGGGACTAGCGGGGCCACCTACGAGCAGTACTTC. It translates to CASTGTSGATYEQYF.

The V call is TRBV28, the J call TRBJ2-5, with 16 bases aligning to TRBD2. After removal of 6 bases from V and 9 bases from J, the junction contained 19 bases not matched to a gene. CDR3 length: 19 residues. CDR1 is MDHEN, CDR2 SYDVKM, per germline. Here the CDR3 reads CASRERPGLAGGPFWAQYF. CDR3 sequence (DNA): TGTGCCAGCAGGGAGAGGCCGGGACTAGCGGGAGGGCCGTTTTGGGCCCAGTACTTC.

The chain combines TRBV30 with TRBJ2-5, with D unclear. Near its end, the DNA agrees better with TRBJ2-7, so the J call may be wrong. The germline V gene has CDR1 GTSNPN and CDR2 SVGIG (reference sequence). The CDR3 has 11 residues. This CDR3 reads CAWSAGDEQYF. As DNA, the CDR3 is TGTGCCTGGAGTGCTGGCGACGAGCAGTACTTC.

The chain has TRBV11-3 and TRBJ2-2; a weak D match, TRBD2 (5 bases). Trimming left V 5 bases short and J 5 bases short, with 12 bases between. The CDR3 runs 14 residues. Germline-derived CDR1 and CDR2 are SGHNT and YENEEA. The DNA for the CDR3 is TGTGCCAGCAGCCCCCCGGGGAATACCGGGGAGCTGTTTTTT. Its protein is CASSPPGNTGELFF. The variable domain in full, with the rest retrieved from reference TRBV11-3 and TRBJ2-2, is EAGVVQSPRYKIIEKKQPVAFWCNPISGHNTLYWYLQNLGQGPELLIRYENEEAVDDSQLPKDRFSAERLKGVDSTLKIQPAELGDSAVYLCASSPPGNTGELFFGEGSRLTVL.

The CDR3 loop reads CAWLTLAGANTGELFF. CDR3 bases: TGTGCCTGGCTAACCTTAGCGGGAGCGAACACCGGGGAGCTGTTTTTT. V usage is TRBV11-2 and J usage is TRBJ2-2; 9 positions match TRBD2. Germline V gene lookup returns CDR1 SGHAT and CDR2 FQNNGV. The V and J ends lost 11 bases and 0 bases, in that order; junction bases with no gene match: 10. The CDR3 extends over 16 amino acids.

J is TRBJ1-4 and V is TRBV5-1; D call uncertain. This CDR3 contains 15 residues. The germline V and J ends were trimmed by 0 bases and 4 bases, with 10 bases remaining between them. Germline lookup yields CDR1 SGHRS and CDR2 YFSETQ. The chain's CDR3 is CASSLGLGFNEKLFF. The CDR3 bases are TGCGCCAGCAGCTTGGGTTTAGGGTTTAATGAAAAACTGTTTTTT.

The count of this clone is one. The genes are TRBV29-1 and TRBJ2-1; 10 nucleotides align to TRBD2. Trimming removed 8 bases from V and 12 bases from J; junction bases left unmatched: 25. The CDR3 extends over 17 amino acids. The germline V gene encodes CDR1 SQVTM and CDR2 ANQGSEA. The CDR3 is CSLTTSSSGGPIGSQFF. For the CDR3, the DNA is TGCAGCCTTACGACGTCCTCTAGCGGGGGCCCCATAGGGTCGCAGTTCTTC.

The chain joins TRBV10-1 to TRBJ2-1, with 7 bases matching TRBD2. With 5 bases clipped from V and 1 base from J, the junction kept 20 bases outside the gene matches. The CDR3 totals 20 residues. Germline loops: CDR1 WNHNN, CDR2 SYGVQD (reference sequence). The CDR3 region is CASSKSGGGIPPGSYNEQFF. The CDR3 DNA reads as TGCGCCAGCAGTAAATCGGGGGGAGGTATCCCCCCCGGGTCCTACAATGAGCAGTTCTTC.

This clone showed up just once. The rearrangement uses TRBV2 and TRBJ1-2; no firm D call. The germline V gene has CDR1 SNHLY and CDR2 FYNNEI. The CDR3 consists of 14 residues. Trimming stripped 4 bases from V and 0 bases from J, with 9 bases between. This CDR3 reads CASSVRATNYGYTF. CDR3 bases: TGTGCCAGCAGTGTACGGGCTACTAACTATGGCTACACCTTC.

The chain is built from TRBV29-1 and TRBJ1-1; D may be TRBD1 (6 bases). The CDR3 covers 12 residues. Germline V gives CDR1 SQVTM, CDR2 ANQGSEA. Trimming cost V 8 bases and J 0 bases, with 10 bases left between them. The CDR3 sequence is CSTRGMNTEAFF. CDR3 DNA: TGCAGCACCAGGGGCATGAACACTGAAGCTTTCTTT.

This clone was detected once. The chain has TRBV19 and TRBJ2-5, with a weak D call TRBD2 (5 bases). CDR1 is LNHDA and CDR2 is SQIVND in the germline V gene (reference sequence). The ends were cut back, 8 bases at V and 4 bases at J, with 20 bases in the middle. CDR3 length equals 15 residues. Here the CDR3 DNA reads TGTGCCAGTGGCCCTGGCGGGTCTTCAAGAGAGACCCAGTACTTC. The encoded protein is CASGPGGSSRETQYF.

This clone was seen a single time. V usage is TRBV29-1 and J usage is TRBJ1-4; perhaps TRBD1 as D (5 bases). V gave up 6 bases and J gave up 5 bases, with 19 bases separating them. The CDR3 runs to 15 residues. Germline CDR1 and CDR2: SQVTM and ANQGSEA. In DNA, the CDR3 is TGCAGCGTGGGCGGGGACGGACGGCTGAATGAAAAACTGTTTTTT. The encoded protein is CSVGGDGRLNEKLFF.

DNA for the CDR3: TGTGCCAGCAGTTCTTCCGGGGGTCCCCGGGATACGCAGTATTTT. Translation: CASSSSGGPRDTQYF. This chain uses TRBV28 with TRBJ2-3; tentative D call: TRBD2 (6 bases). This CDR3 contains 15 residues. The germline V and J ends were trimmed by 4 bases and 6 bases, with 17 bases remaining between them. Germline CDR1 and CDR2: MDHEN and SYDVKM.

V and J are TRBV15 and TRBJ2-7; 7 positions match TRBD2. There are 14 residues in the CDR3. Germline CDR1 and CDR2: LNHNV and YYDKDF (reference sequence). J gave up 9 bases and V 3 bases, and 11 bases lay outside the gene matches. The CDR3 protein is CATSSGEAPGGQYF. In DNA form, the CDR3 reads TGTGCCACCAGCAGTGGCGAGGCACCGGGGGGGCAGTACTTC.

The rearrangement uses TRBV27 and TRBJ2-5; a possible D gene is TRBD1 (5 bases). V lost 0 bases to trimming and J lost 6 bases, with 17 bases between them. The CDR3 totals 16 residues. Germline V CDR1 and CDR2: MNHEY, SMNVEV (reference sequence). The CDR3 nucleotides are TGTGCCAGCAGTTTATCTGGGCAGGCCACAGGAAAGACCCAGTACTTC. This translates into CASSLSGQATGKTQYF.